The sequence of this TCR beta chain was determined in a study of T cell responses to AZD1222 COVID-19 vaccine. Germline CDR1 reads SGHNT; CDR2 reads YENEEA. This CDR3 is 16 amino acids long. Trimming shortened V by 1 base and J by 4 bases, and 16 bases separated the two germline ends. General study points: Repertoire samples came only from after the peak T cell response. Spike-specific TCR breadth and depth went up after people got two AZD1222 doses. Mapped onto spike, vaccine-associated CD4 TCRs spanned it and were dominant at 160-218 and 743-854.

On this clone: Its antigen is unidentified.

Method: immunoSEQ multiplex PCR; TCRdb's copy keeps in-frame clones and lacks some. The data contain some 110,000 clones, around 94% of them singletons. The receptor comes from an adult in good health. V gene TRBV11-3 combines with J gene TRBJ1-1; no firm D call. The specimen comprised peripheral blood, sampled on day 0 of AZD1222 vaccination. Here the CDR3 reads CASSLGGPGFSTEAFF. The CDR3 nucleotides are TGTGCCAGCAGCTTAGGTGGGCCCGGGTTTAGCACTGAAGCTTTCTTT.